Below, 19 T cell receptor beta chains from the same sample are listed, as sequenced in a study of T cells after yellow fever vaccination. TCRdb used MiXCR to reprocess the 5' RACE reads, holding one entry per CDR3 protein. The sample lists about 580,000 distinct CDR3 sequences, less than 20% occurring once. Specimen: PBMCs, collected less than 6 days after the first yellow fever vaccination. All receptors derive from a man aged 18 to 30 who received the YFV17D yellow fever vaccine.

This sequence joins TRBV7-8 and TRBJ1-1; no definite D call. Germline-derived CDR1 and CDR2 are SGHVS and FQNEAQ. The CDR3 totals 15 residues. V lost 1 base to trimming and J lost 5 bases, with 14 bases between them. The CDR3 nucleotides are TGTGCCAGCAGCTTAGTGGGCAGTTTGGAGACTGAAGCTTTCTTT. It codes for CASSLVGSLETEAFF.

The chain has TRBV27 and TRBJ1-1; no clear D. The V gene's germline CDR1 is MNHEY and CDR2 SMNVEV (reference sequence). The V end was cut by 8 bases, the J end by 2 bases, with 18 bases between. This CDR3 comprises 15 residues. Written as DNA, the CDR3 is TGTGCCAGCCGTCTAACCAACTCGGGAAACACTGAAGCTTTCTTT. The encoded protein is CASRLTNSGNTEAFF.

The chain's CDR3 is CASSSGDHRENTEAFF. Written as DNA, the CDR3 is TGCGCCAGCAGCTCGGGGGACCACAGGGAAAACACTGAAGCTTTCTTT. V is TRBV5-1 and J is TRBJ1-1, with D perhaps TRBD1 (6 bases). The germline V gene encodes CDR1 SGHRS and CDR2 YFSETQ. CDR3 length equals 16 residues. V dropped 3 bases and J dropped 2 bases, with 17 bases sitting between them.

This clonotype has just a few counts. This chain joins TRBV12-3 or TRBV12-4 and TRBJ2-1; 8 bases are a match to TRBD1. The V and J ends lost 6 bases and 6 bases, in that order; junction bases with no gene match: 10. The CDR3 runs 15 residues. CDR3 residues: CASRTDRGPGNEQFF. DNA for the CDR3: TGTGCCAGCAGAACTGACAGGGGCCCTGGCAATGAGCAGTTCTTC.

The CDR3, as DNA: TGTGCCAGCAGTTTAACGGGACAGGGCTTCGGGACCCAGTACTTC. This codes for CASSLTGQGFGTQYF. The chain couples TRBV27 to TRBJ2-5; TRBD1 agrees at 9 bases. Losses at the gene ends were 2 bases for V and 7 bases for J; bases not matched to a gene: 8. The V gene's germline CDR1 is MNHEY and CDR2 SMNVEV (reference sequence). This CDR3 contains 15 residues.

V usage is TRBV10-2 and J usage is TRBJ2-7, with D perhaps assigned TRBD1 or TRBD2 (5 bases each). The CDR3 contains 14 residues. V was trimmed by 4 bases and J by 1 base, leaving 11 bases between them. Looked up from germline, CDR1 is WSHSY and CDR2 is SAAADI. The CDR3 DNA reads as TGCGCCAGCAGTGGCAGGGACCCTTCCTACGAGCAGTACTTC. Protein product: CASSGRDPSYEQYF.

A word on this clonotype: An end of the junction does not agree with germline; a read error may underlie this. The rearrangement uses TRBV7-7 and TRBJ2-3, with D perhaps matching TRBD1 (5 bases). Germline lookup yields CDR1 SSHAT and CDR2 FNYEAQ (reference sequence). This CDR3 has 16 residues. CDR3 loop: CASSPMVGASTDTQYF. CDR3 nucleotides: TGTGCTAGCAGCCCCATGGTAGGGGCGAGCACAGATACGCAGTATTTT. The full variable domain, its missing parts supplied by reference TRBV7-7 and TRBJ2-3, is GAGVSQSPRYKVTKRGQDVTLRCDPISSHATLYWYQQALGQGPEFLTYFNYEAQPDKSGLPSDRFSAERPEGSISTLTIQRTEQRDSAMYRCASSPMVGASTDTQYFGPGTRLTVL.

This chain uses TRBV6-2 or TRBV6-3 with TRBJ2-7, with D tentatively TRBD2 (6 bases). V dropped 0 bases and J dropped 4 bases, with 16 bases sitting between them. Per germline, CDR1 MNHEY and CDR2 SVGEGT. The CDR3 extends over 16 amino acids. CDR3 sequence reads: CASSYSTQGGGYEQYV. CDR3 in DNA: TGTGCCAGCAGTTACTCGACGCAGGGCGGAGGGTACGAGCAGTACGTC.

The chain joins TRBV5-1 to TRBJ2-7; D might be TRBD1 (5 bases). With 7 bases removed from V and 2 bases from J, the gap between germline ends came to 16 bases. Germline V gene lookup returns CDR1 SGHRS and CDR2 YFSETQ. The CDR3 has 14 amino acids. The CDR3 nucleotides are TGCGCCAGCCCGCCGGAGCCAGGGACCTACGAGCAGTACGTC. This translates into CASPPEPGTYEQYV.

This clonotype was seen more than once but under ten times. This chain connects TRBV28 to TRBJ2-2; the D gene is possibly TRBD1 (5 bases). Trimming stripped 6 bases from V and 10 bases from J, with 18 bases between. The length of the CDR3 is 14 residues. CDR1 and CDR2 (germline): MDHEN, SYDVKM. CDR3 nucleotide sequence: TGTGCCAGCAGGTCCAAGGGGCGTGGAGAGGAGCTGTTTTTT. It codes for CASRSKGRGEELFF.

A few counts support this clonotype. This sequence joins TRBV7-2 and TRBJ2-1; TRBD2 aligns across 8 bases. This CDR3 region has 16 residues. Unmatched junction bases numbered 14, after V lost 6 bases and J lost 7 bases. CDR1 is SGHTA, CDR2 FQGNSA, per germline. The DNA for the CDR3 is TGTGCCAGCAGTCCTTCCCTCGGGGGGGATAGGAATGAGCAGTTCTTC. Translated: CASSPSLGGDRNEQFF. The full variable domain, in which reference TRBV7-2 and TRBJ2-1 provide the parts outside the CDR3, is GAGVSQSPSNKVTEKGKDVELRCDPISGHTALYWYRQSLGQGLEFLIYFQGNSAPDKSGLPSDRFSAERTGGSVSTLTIQRTQQEDSAVYLCASSPSLGGDRNEQFFGPGTRLTVL.

This clonotype was seen a few times. The V and J genes are TRBV7-9 and TRBJ1-5; 7 bases line up with TRBD1. V trimming: 5 bases; J trimming: 1 base; junction bases outside the gene matches: 5. Germline lookup yields CDR1 SEHNR and CDR2 FQNEAQ (reference sequence). CDR3 length: 15 residues. As DNA, the CDR3 is TGTGCCAGCAGCCCCAGGGGGGACAGCAATCAGCCCCAGCATTTT. This encodes CASSPRGDSNQPQHF.

This clonotype was found a few times. V is TRBV29-1 and J is TRBJ2-2; a possible D gene is TRBD2 (7 bases). V shed 1 base and J shed 8 bases, with 32 bases lying between them. This CDR3 region has 20 residues. Germline lookup yields CDR1 SQVTM and CDR2 ANQGSEA. DNA of the CDR3: TGCAGCGTTGAAGCCGCGGGACAAGATGGGCGGGGGAGATATAAGGGGGAGCTGTTTTTT. It yields the protein CSVEAAGQDGRGRYKGELFF.

This clonotype was counted between two and nine times. Just one base apart from a much larger clone, this may be a read error. The V and J genes are TRBV7-2 and TRBJ2-7; 11 bases are a match to TRBD2. CDR1 is SGHTA and CDR2 is FQGNSA in the germline V gene. The CDR3 consists of 14 residues. J lost 2 bases, V lost 3 bases, and 0 bases had no gene match. The CDR3 loop is CASSFSGGAYEQYF. The CDR3 bases are TGTGCCAGCAGCTTTAGCGGGGGGGCCTACGAGCAGTACTTC.

This clonotype was seen at least ten times. The rearrangement links TRBV24-1 to TRBJ1-2; no definite D call. From germline, CDR1 is KGHDR and CDR2 SFDVKD. V dropped 9 bases and J dropped 8 bases, with 12 bases sitting between them. The CDR3 totals 11 residues. The CDR3 nucleotides are TGTGCCACCTCAAACTGGTGGGGCTACACCTTC. As protein: CATSNWWGYTF.

There are a few counts of this clonotype. V is TRBV5-1 and J is TRBJ2-3, with D hard to call. Germline CDR1 is SGHRS and CDR2 is YFSETQ. The CDR3 consists of 16 residues. Trimming pared 0 bases from V and 0 bases from J, leaving 11 bases between. CDR3: CASSLGARQSTDTQYF. The CDR3, as DNA: TGCGCCAGCAGCTTGGGGGCAAGGCAGAGCACAGATACGCAGTATTTT.

This clonotype has just a few counts. The CDR3 DNA sequence: TGTGCCAGCAGCTTATCGTATGCAGGGGGAGGTTGGCAAGAGACCCAGTACTTC. This translates into CASSLSYAGGGWQETQYF. V gene TRBV7-2 combines with J gene TRBJ2-5; perhaps TRBD1 as D (7 bases). V lost 2 bases and J 2 bases, leaving 21 bases between the germline ends. Per germline, CDR1 SGHTA and CDR2 FQGNSA. The CDR3 has 18 residues.

The rearrangement links TRBV10-1 to TRBJ2-2; a possible D gene is TRBD1 (6 bases). CDR1 is WNHNN, CDR2 SYGVQD, per germline (reference sequence). The V end lost 5 bases, the J end lost 6 bases, and 10 bases lay between the germline ends. The CDR3 sequence is 13 residues long. CDR3 nucleotides: TGCGCCAGCAGTTGGAGACAGGCCGGGGAGCTGTTTTTT. Translation gives CASSWRQAGELFF.

This clonotype showed up just a few times. This chain links TRBV5-1 with TRBJ2-5, with D possibly matching TRBD2 (5 bases). The V gene's germline CDR1 is SGHRS and CDR2 YFSETQ. Deletions cut 4 bases from V and 13 bases from J, with 14 bases between. This CDR3 is built from 11 residues. CDR3 loop: CASSRTPFTYF. The DNA for the CDR3 is TGCGCCAGCAGCCGGACTCCCTTTACGTACTTC.